One sample yielded the 25 T cell receptor beta chains listed below, sequenced in a study of identical twins. TCRdb passed the 5' RACE reads through MiXCR, listing each CDR3 protein once. This sample has roughly 1.6 million distinct CDR3 sequences, with 25% to 35% found just once. What was sequenced was cord blood. The receptor source for this set is a newborn girl in good health.

This clonotype was seen only a few times. The chain carries TRBV2 and TRBJ2-1; 7 bases fit TRBD2. The germline V gene has CDR1 SNHLY and CDR2 FYNNEI. The CDR3 sequence is 17 residues long. V lost 0 bases and J lost 4; bases outside the gene matches: 9. In DNA, the CDR3 is TGTGCCAGCAGTGAAGCCAATCCGGCGGGAGATTACAATGAGCAGTTCTTC. Translation gives CASSEANPAGDYNEQFF.

The chain carries TRBV20-1 and TRBJ2-1; TRBD2 might be the D (5 bases). The CDR3 loop spans 15 amino acids. Trimming left V 3 bases short and J 7 bases short, with 19 bases between. CDR1 is DFQATT and CDR2 is SNEGSKA in the germline V gene (reference sequence). The CDR3 DNA reads TGCAGTGCTAGTCCTATCCGGGATTCATCAAATGAGCAGTTCTTC. This sequence encodes CSASPIRDSSNEQFF.

This clonotype was detected a few times. The V gene is TRBV6-6, the J gene TRBJ2-4; D unclear. CDR1 MNHNY and CDR2 SVGAGI come from the germline V gene (reference sequence). The ends were cut back, 0 bases at V and 0 bases at J, with 12 bases in the middle. This CDR3 contains 17 residues. For the CDR3, the DNA is TGTGCCAGCAGTTACTCGTTCGCGAACCTAGCCAAAAACATTCAGTACTTC. Translating it yields CASSYSFANLAKNIQYF.

CDR3: CASSLPSGGVAKNIQYF. The CDR3 DNA reads TGTGCCAGCAGCTTACCTAGCGGGGGGGTAGCCAAAAACATTCAGTACTTC. The V and J genes are TRBV11-2 and TRBJ2-4, with TRBD2 matching over 12 bases. Germline V gene lookup returns CDR1 SGHAT and CDR2 FQNNGV. V lost 2 bases and J lost 0; bases outside the gene matches: 2. The CDR3 length is 17 residues.

This clonotype occurred a few times. This chain connects TRBV6-5 to TRBJ2-1; D may be TRBD1 (6 bases). Germline CDR1 MNHEY, CDR2 SVGAGI. V shed 2 bases and J shed 1 base, with 9 bases lying between them. There are 15 residues in the CDR3. The CDR3: CASSYEDRSYNEQFF. The CDR3 DNA follows: TGTGCCAGCAGTTACGAAGACAGGTCCTACAATGAGCAGTTCTTC.

The gene calls are TRBV20-1 and TRBJ2-1; D not resolved. The CDR3 has 16 residues. CDR1 is DFQATT, CDR2 SNEGSKA, per germline (reference sequence). V lost 0 bases and J 0 bases, leaving 12 bases between the germline ends. CDR3 DNA: TGCAGTGCTAGAGATCCGCGTATCCCCTCCTACAATGAGCAGTTCTTC. It is translated as CSARDPRIPSYNEQFF.

The V gene is TRBV19, the J gene TRBJ2-5; 11 bases map to TRBD2. This CDR3 comprises 16 residues. CDR1 and CDR2 (germline): LNHDA, SQIVND (reference sequence). Trimming at V came to 5 bases and at J to 11 bases, leaving 16 bases not matched to a gene. CDR3: CASSARLAGYYNEQYF. CDR3 sequence (DNA): TGTGCCAGTAGTGCAAGACTAGCGGGATACTACAATGAGCAGTACTTC.

The V gene is TRBV4-1, the J gene TRBJ2-2, with TRBD2 matching over 7 bases. V trimming: 0 bases; J trimming: 0 bases; junction bases outside the gene matches: 4. This CDR3 is 17 amino acids long. Germline V CDR1 and CDR2: MGHRA, YSYEKL. The CDR3 reads CASSQDGRGANTGELFF. In nucleotides, the CDR3 is TGCGCCAGCAGCCAAGATGGTCGGGGGGCGAACACCGGGGAGCTGTTTTTT.

As concerns this clonotype: Germline is not matched at one junction end, which may reflect a read error. V usage is TRBV3-1 and J usage is TRBJ1-2; D unclear. CDR1 is LGHDT and CDR2 is YNNKEL in the germline V gene (reference sequence). The CDR3 has 14 residues. CDR3 loop: CASSQSRANHGYTF. The CDR3, as DNA: TGTGCCAGCAGCCAAAGTCGGGCTAACCATGGCTACACCTTC.

The chain recombines TRBV20-1 with TRBJ1-6; possibly TRBD1 for D (5 bases). Germline CDR1 and CDR2: DFQATT and SNEGSKA (reference sequence). V was trimmed by 6 bases and J by 3 bases, leaving 12 bases between them. This CDR3 region has 14 residues. DNA of the CDR3: TGCAGTGCCATGGGACCCCTCTATAATTCACCCCTCCACTTT. It is translated as CSAMGPLYNSPLHF.

Details on this clonotype: This may be a read error, as it is one base from a much larger clone. V is TRBV28 and J is TRBJ2-7; D gene uncertain. Trimming stripped 4 bases from V and 3 bases from J, with 7 bases between. The V gene's germline CDR1 is MDHEN and CDR2 SYDVKM. The CDR3 has 12 residues. CDR3 coding DNA: TGTGCCAGCAGTTCCTGGGACTACGAGCAGTACTTC. Translating it yields CASSSWDYEQYF.

This clonotype showed up many times. The CDR3 coding sequence is TGTGCCAGCAGTGAAGGACTAGCGGGATTTTACGAGCAGTACTTC. This encodes CASSEGLAGFYEQYF. This rearrangement joins TRBV2 to TRBJ2-7; TRBD2 matches 11 bases. CDR3 length: 15 residues. The V and J ends lost 1 base and 4 bases, in that order; junction bases with no gene match: 3. From germline, CDR1 is SNHLY and CDR2 FYNNEI.

This clonotype was seen a handful of times. The chain has TRBV18 and TRBJ2-1; TRBD2 agrees at 15 bases. CDR3 size: 14 residues. J gave up 13 bases and V 4 bases, and 5 bases lay outside the gene matches. From germline, CDR1 is KGHSH and CDR2 LQKENI. Here the CDR3 reads CASSRGLAGGEQFF. DNA of the CDR3: TGTGCCAGCTCACGGGGACTAGCGGGGGGAGAACAGTTCTTC.

The chain couples TRBV11-2 to TRBJ1-2; TRBD1 might be the D (5 bases). CDR3 length equals 14 residues. Germline V gives CDR1 SGHAT, CDR2 FQNNGV. V lost 4 bases to trimming and J lost 3 bases, with 12 bases between them. The CDR3 bases are TGTGCCAGCAGCTCGCCCCGGGGGTACTATGGCTACACCTTC. This codes for CASSSPRGYYGYTF. Filled out from reference TRBV11-2 and TRBJ1-2, the complete variable domain reads EAGVAQSPRYKIIEKRQSVAFWCNPISGHATLYWYQQILGQGPKLLIQFQNNGVVDDSQLPKDRFSAERLKGVDSTLKIQPAKLEDSAVYLCASSSPRGYYGYTFGSGTRLTVV.

This rearrangement joins TRBV5-1 to TRBJ2-7; D is possibly TRBD1 (6 bases). Gene TRBJ2-5 matches the end of the DNA better, so the J call may be wrong. The CDR3 runs 14 residues. The V gene's germline CDR1 is SGHRS and CDR2 YFSETQ. CDR3 nucleotides: TGCGCCAGCAGCTGGTATCAGGGGAAGGAGACCCAGTACTTC. Amino acid sequence: CASSWYQGKETQYF.

With regard to this clonotype: One end of the junction varies from germline; a read error may be responsible. This chain uses TRBV20-1 with TRBJ2-7; the D is unclear. The germline V gene encodes CDR1 DFQATT and CDR2 SNEGSKA (reference sequence). The length of the CDR3 is 10 residues. The CDR3 loop reads CSASLYERYF. CDR3 DNA: TGCAGTGCTAGTTTGTACGAGCGGTACTTC.

The J gene is TRBJ2-1, the V gene TRBV9; 10 bases match TRBD2. This CDR3 spans 14 amino acids. V dropped 0 bases and J dropped 13; count of bases not matched to a gene: 7. The germline CDR1 and CDR2 sequences are SGDLS and YYNGEE. Here the CDR3 DNA reads TGTGCCAGCAGCGTAGAATTCCTAGCGGGAGTACAGTTCTTC. Protein: CASSVEFLAGVQFF.

This clonotype has more than one count but fewer than ten. This rearrangement joins TRBV29-1 to TRBJ2-2; the D is unclear. V lost 4 bases and J 4 bases, leaving 10 bases between the germline ends. CDR1 is SQVTM and CDR2 is ANQGSEA in the germline V gene. The CDR3 totals 13 residues. CDR3 in DNA: TGCAGCGTTGTCCCCGTTGGCACCGGGGAGCTGTTTTTT. Amino acid sequence: CSVVPVGTGELFF.

This clonotype showed up just a few times. The gene calls are TRBV6-5 and TRBJ2-1; 15 bases map to TRBD2. The CDR3 runs to 17 residues. Germline V gene data show CDR1 as MNHEY and CDR2 as SVGAGI. Trimming took 2 bases from V and 7 from J; bases not matched to a gene: 6. The CDR3 sequence: CASSYALGLAGGNEQFF. Here the CDR3 DNA reads TGTGCCAGCAGTTACGCCCTGGGACTAGCGGGAGGTAATGAGCAGTTCTTC.

CDR3 region: CASSSRRAYNEQFF. The DNA of the CDR3 is TGCGCCAGCAGTTCCAGAAGAGCCTACAATGAGCAGTTCTTC. The chain uses TRBV5-1 and TRBJ2-1; no reliable D call. Trimming removed 5 bases from V and 2 bases from J, with 11 bases in between. Germline loops: CDR1 SGHRS, CDR2 YFSETQ. The CDR3 sequence is 14 residues long.

At least ten counts were recorded for this clonotype. The chain combines TRBV4-2 with TRBJ2-3, with D unclear. The V and J ends lost 6 bases and 0 bases respectively, with 13 bases between them. The CDR3 length is 15 residues. Germline CDR1 and CDR2: LGHNA and YNFKEQ. The CDR3 DNA is TGTGCCAGCAGTCGAAACCGACACAGCACAGATACGCAGTATTTT. Its translation is CASSRNRHSTDTQYF.

V usage is TRBV6-1 and J usage is TRBJ1-1, with D tentatively TRBD1 (6 bases). Trimming took off 9 bases at V and 7 bases at J, with 24 bases between the two ends. In germline, CDR1 is MNHNS, CDR2 SASEGT. The CDR3 runs 15 residues. The CDR3 reads CASLSFKAGADEAFF. CDR3 bases: TGTGCCAGTTTGAGTTTCAAAGCAGGGGCCGATGAAGCTTTCTTT.

This chain joins TRBV20-1 and TRBJ1-2; D possibly corresponds to TRBD1 (5 bases). Trimming stripped 0 bases from V and 4 bases from J, with 12 bases between. The CDR3 is made up of 14 amino acids. From germline, CDR1 is DFQATT and CDR2 SNEGSKA (reference sequence). The DNA for the CDR3 is TGCAGTGCTAGAGATGAGACAGAGGGCTATGGCTACACCTTC. The encoded protein is CSARDETEGYGYTF.

The V call is TRBV7-6, the J call TRBJ1-2; 7 bases are a match to TRBD1. Trimming cost V 3 bases and J 0 bases; bases outside gene matches: 7. Germline CDR1 and CDR2: SGHVS and FNYEAQ. CDR3 length: 16 amino acids. The CDR3 region has the DNA TGTGCCAGCAGCTTTTCGACAGGGCCGCCTAACTATGGCTACACCTTC. Its translation is CASSFSTGPPNYGYTF. Complete variable domain (other parts from reference TRBV7-6 and TRBJ1-2): GAGVSQSPRYKVTKRGQDVALRCDPISGHVSLYWYRQALGQGPEFLTYFNYEAQQDKSGLPNDRFSAERPEGSISTLTIQRTEQRDSAMYRCASSFSTGPPNYGYTFGSGTRLTVV.

CDR3 sequence: CATSVPRQGWSTDTQYF. In DNA form, the CDR3 reads TGTGCCACCAGTGTCCCTCGGCAGGGTTGGAGCACAGATACGCAGTATTTT. The V gene is TRBV24-1, the J gene TRBJ2-3; weak D call: TRBD1 (5 bases). Per the germline V gene, CDR1 is KGHDR and CDR2 is SFDVKD. This CDR3 comprises 17 residues. Trimming pared 5 bases from V and 0 bases from J, leaving 17 bases between.